This TCR beta chain was found in a study of blood T cell repertoires in COVID-19. About the research overall: Sites in the United States, Italy and Spain provided acute and convalescent COVID-19 samples.

Authors' methods: Nucleated cell number was recorded as an estimate derived from reference gene primer amplification. Profiling relied on immunoSEQ multiplex PCR, and the TCRdb table lists in-frame clones only, not all of them. That table gives V, J and clone size, and the DNA gave D and trimming. Among fewer than 80,000 clones listed, about 88% were seen once. With V trimmed by 5 bases and J by 5 bases, 8 bases remained unmatched. The length of the CDR3 is 14 residues. Per germline, CDR1 MDHEN and CDR2 SYDVKM. This clonotype originated in a human donor in a cohort sampled during active COVID-19. The V and J genes are TRBV28 and TRBJ2-5; TRBD1 agrees at 7 bases. The specimen was peripheral blood. The CDR3 is CASSRQGNEETQYF. The CDR3 DNA reads TGTGCCAGCAGTCGACAGGGTAATGAGGAGACCCAGTACTTC.